The T cell receptor (beta chain) described here comes from a study of blood T cell repertoires in COVID-19. For the study at large: The cDNA or gDNA used as material had been derived from T cells, B-cell-depleted T cells, or PBMCs.

The table came from immunoSEQ multiplex PCR; TCRdb's copy has only in-frame clones and leaves some out. Seen here are fewer than 250,000 clones, around 89% observed once, and the top ten hold approximately 16%. The germline gives CDR1 SGHAT, CDR2 FQNNGV. This CDR3 comprises 15 residues. V dropped 1 base and J dropped 8; count of bases not matched to a gene: 6. Participants, 18 to 89 years old, spanned some 23 US areas. Sequencing used PBMCs or T cells enriched from blood (not recorded which). The rearrangement links TRBV11-2 to TRBJ2-1; 9 bases agree with TRBD2. This clonotype originated in a man under 40 who had been exposed to COVID-19. The CDR3 loop is CASSLGRGGGDEQFF. The CDR3 nucleotides read TGTGCCAGCAGCTTAGGGCGGGGGGGCGGCGATGAGCAGTTCTTC.